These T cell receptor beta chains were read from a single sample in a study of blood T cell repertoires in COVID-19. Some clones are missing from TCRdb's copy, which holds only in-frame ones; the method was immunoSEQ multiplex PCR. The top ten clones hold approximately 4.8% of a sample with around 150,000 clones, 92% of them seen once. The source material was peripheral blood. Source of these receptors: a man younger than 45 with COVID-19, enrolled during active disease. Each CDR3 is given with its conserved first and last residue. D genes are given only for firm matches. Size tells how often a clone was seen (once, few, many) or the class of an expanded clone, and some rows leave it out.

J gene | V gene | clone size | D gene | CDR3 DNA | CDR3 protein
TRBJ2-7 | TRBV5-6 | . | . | TGTGCCAGCAAAGAAGGGGCGCGGTTAGGAAACTACGAGCAGTACTTC | CASKEGARLGNYEQYF
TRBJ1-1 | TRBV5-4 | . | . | TGTGCCAGCAGCTTCCCTTTACAGGGAAATACTGAAGCTTTCTTT | CASSFPLQGNTEAFF
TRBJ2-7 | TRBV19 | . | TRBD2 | TGTGCCAGTAGTATAGAACTCCTAGCGGGAGGGTACGAGCAGTACTTC | CASSIELLAGGYEQYF
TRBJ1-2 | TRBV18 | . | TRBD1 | TGTGCCAGCTCACCTGAGGACAGGGTCAACTATGGCTACACCTTC | CASSPEDRVNYGYTF
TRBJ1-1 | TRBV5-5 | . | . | TGTGCCAGCAGCCTGAGTTGGACACCGAACACTGAAGCTTTCTTT | CASSLSWTPNTEAFF
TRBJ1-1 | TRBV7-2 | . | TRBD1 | TGTGCCAGCAGCTTCCGGGACAGGGTTACTGAAGCTTTCTTT | CASSFRDRVTEAFF
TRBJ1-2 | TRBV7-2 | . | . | TGTGCCAGCAGCTTAGAAGGGGCGATGGATGGGAACTATGGCTACACCTTC | CASSLEGAMDGNYGYTF
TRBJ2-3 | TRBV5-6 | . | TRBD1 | TGTGCCAGCAGCTTTGGGACAGCCACAGATACGCAGTATTTT | CASSFGTATDTQYF
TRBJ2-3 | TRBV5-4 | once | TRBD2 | TGTGCCAGCAGTATTGGACTAGCGGTCACAGATACGCAGTATTTT | CASSIGLAVTDTQYF
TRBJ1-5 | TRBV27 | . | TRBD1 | TGTGCCAGCAGCCTAAAACAGGGGGTGAATCAGCCCCAGCATTTT | CASSLKQGVNQPQHF
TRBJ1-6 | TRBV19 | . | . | TGTGCCAGTAGTATGATCGCCGGGACAAACTCACCCCTCCACTTT | CASSMIAGTNSPLHF
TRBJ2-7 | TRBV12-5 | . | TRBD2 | TGTGCTAGTGGTTTGGTCACCGGGACTAGCGGACCCTCCTACGAGCAGTACTTC | CASGLVTGTSGPSYEQYF
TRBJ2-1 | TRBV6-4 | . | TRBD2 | TGTGCCAGCAGTGACTCGGTAGTAGCGGGGTACTCCTACAATGAGCAGTTCTTC | CASSDSVVAGYSYNEQFF